This TCR beta chain was sequenced for a study of CD8+ T cells in alopecia areata. Overall study context: Treated patients' severity was scored by percentage of affected scalp area.

Study results and caveats: Significant decreases in scalp clonality and expanded CD8+ clones followed tofacitinib treatment.

With respect to this clone: Its antigen remains unidentified.

In each case, RNA was isolated and then reverse transcribed into cDNA as the sequencing template. The repertoire was sequenced with immunoSEQ multiplex PCR; TCRdb's copy has only in-frame clones and lacks some. This sample has some 200,000 clones, with roughly two fifths found just once. Indicated treatment: oral pan-JAK inhibitor, 5-10 mg twice daily. It was from PBMCs that CD4+ and CD8+ T cells were sorted. The source of this sequence is a human donor with alopecia areata. Sequenced here: CD4+ T cells sorted from blood, sampled at approximately week 36, from a patient treated with tofacitinib.

This CDR3 is CAWSVTGNEQFF. The CDR3 DNA sequence: TGTGCCTGGAGTGTAACCGGCAATGAGCAGTTCTTC. The chain is built from TRBV30 and TRBJ2-1; D unresolved. V lost 0 bases and J lost 6, with 6 bases in between. Germline CDR1 reads GTSNPN; CDR2 reads SVGIG (reference sequence). The CDR3 extends over 12 amino acids.